A single sample is the source of the 27 T cell receptor beta chains below, sequenced in a study of beta chain features in type 1 diabetes. As every portion of the isolated RNA was reverse transcribed, the sequencing read expressed TCRB transcripts. Profiling relied on immunoSEQ multiplex PCR, and the TCRdb table lists in-frame clones only, not all of them. The table lists hundreds of thousands of clones, about 15% of them singletons. Study findings and constraints: Type 1 diabetes patients had TCRB CDR3s that were shorter (moderately but significantly so) in all four CD4+ subsets.

What these receptors recognize is not known. The sequencing sample was made of naive CD4+ T cells from blood. The receptors were sampled from a man younger than 35 with type 1 diabetes.

This clone was counted only a few times. Other DNA sequences in this specimen translate into the identical CDR3. The chain links TRBV5-4 to TRBJ2-5, with TRBD2 identical over 7 bases. Germline lookup yields CDR1 SGHNT and CDR2 YYREEE (reference sequence). V shed 1 base and J 1 base; nucleotides not matched to a gene: 4. The CDR3 consists of 15 residues. CDR3 nucleotides: TGTGCCAGCAGCTTGCGGCTAGCGGTCCAAGAGACCCAGTACTTC. Protein product: CASSLRLAVQETQYF.

This clone was observed a few times. CDR3 bases: TGCGCCAGCAGCTTGGCCCCGGGCGGGAACTACGAGCAGTACTTC. It yields the protein CASSLAPGGNYEQYF. V gene TRBV5-1 combines with J gene TRBJ2-7, with a possible D match to TRBD2 (6 bases). Trimming removed 0 bases at V and 3 bases at J, with 13 bases between. The V gene's germline CDR1 is SGHRS and CDR2 YFSETQ. This CDR3 comprises 15 residues. Full variable domain (missing parts from reference TRBV5-1 and TRBJ2-7): KAGVTQTPRYLIKTRGQQVTLSCSPISGHRSVSWYQQTPGQGLQFLFEYFSETQRNKGNFPGRFSGRQFSNSRSEMNVSTLELGDSALYLCASSLAPGGNYEQYFGPGTRLTVT.

A few counts support this clone. The rearrangement links TRBV2 to TRBJ1-4; TRBD1 matches 8 bases. This CDR3 is built from 13 residues. V lost 8 bases to trimming and J lost 7 bases; unmatched junction nucleotides: 6. The germline CDR1 and CDR2 sequences are SNHLY and FYNNEI. The DNA of the CDR3 is TGTGCCAGCGGGGCAGACAGGGGTGAAAAACTGTTTTTT. Translation gives CASGADRGEKLFF. Variable domain in full (rest from reference TRBV2 and TRBJ1-4): EPEVTQTPSHQVTQMGQEVILRCVPISNHLYFYWYRQILGQKVEFLVSFYNNEISEKSEIFDDQFSVERPDGSNFTLKIRSTKLEDSAMYFCASGADRGEKLFFGSGTQLSVL.

The table lists this clone with a few counts. V is TRBV5-1 and J is TRBJ2-3; D is perhaps TRBD1 (7 bases). The V and J ends lost 5 bases and 5 bases respectively, with 21 bases between them. This CDR3 spans 16 amino acids. Germline assignment: CDR1 SGHRS and CDR2 YFSETQ. The DNA of the CDR3 is TGCGCCAGCAGTAGCCAGGGGGGCCCCCCCGGAGATACGCAGTATTTT. Amino acids: CASSSQGGPPGDTQYF.

This sequence joins TRBV30 and TRBJ2-7; D may be TRBD2 (6 bases). The V gene's germline CDR1 is GTSNPN and CDR2 SVGIG (reference sequence). Between the trimmed V and J ends, which lost 4 bases and 0 bases, there was a span of 13 bases. This CDR3 contains 14 residues. In DNA form, the CDR3 reads TGTGCCTGGAAGTGGGACTGGAGCTCCTACGAGCAGTACTTC. Translated, it gives CAWKWDWSSYEQYF. The whole variable domain, filled in from reference TRBV30 and TRBJ2-7, reads SQTIHQWPATLVQPVGSPLSLECTVEGTSNPNLYWYRQAAGRGLQLLFYSVGIGQISSEVPQNLSASRPQDRQFILSSKKLLLSDSGFYLCAWKWDWSSYEQYFGPGTRLTVT.

The rearrangement joins TRBV6-1 to TRBJ2-1, with D possibly being TRBD1 (6 bases). Germline CDR1 and CDR2: MNHNS and SASEGT. The CDR3 runs 13 residues. Deletions cut 7 bases from V and 6 bases from J, with 13 bases between. The CDR3 loop reads CASKGQGGNEQFF. In DNA form, the CDR3 reads TGTGCCAGCAAAGGTCAAGGGGGCAATGAGCAGTTCTTC.

This clone was counted between two and nine times. V usage is TRBV15 and J usage is TRBJ2-2, with no clear D. The ends were cut back, 3 bases at V and 1 base at J, with 6 bases in the middle. From germline, CDR1 is LNHNV and CDR2 YYDKDF (reference sequence). The CDR3 contains 14 residues. The CDR3 loop is CATSSVLNTGELFF. The CDR3 coding sequence is TGTGCCACCAGCAGCGTCTTGAACACCGGGGAGCTGTTTTTT.

The J gene is TRBJ1-4, the V gene TRBV4-3; D not resolved. The CDR3 sequence is 12 residues long. Trimming left V 0 bases short and J 10 bases short, with 6 bases between. Looked up from germline, CDR1 is LGHNA and CDR2 is YSLEER. The CDR3 nucleotides read TGCGCCAGCAGCCAAGATCGGGGAAAACTGTTTTTT. This translates into CASSQDRGKLFF.

The chain is built from TRBV18 and TRBJ2-1; tentative D call: TRBD2 (5 bases). The CDR3 extends over 14 amino acids. Germline loops: CDR1 KGHSH, CDR2 LQKENI. Trimming removed 4 bases at V and 6 bases at J, with 13 bases between. Here the CDR3 DNA reads TGTGCCAGCTCACTATGGGAGAAAGGCAATGAGCAGTTCTTC. It codes for CASSLWEKGNEQFF.

This clone was seen a few times. V and J are TRBV28 and TRBJ2-7, with 10 nucleotides matching TRBD1. Germline CDR1 and CDR2: MDHEN and SYDVKM. V was pared by 4 bases and J by 6 bases, with 9 bases of the junction left unmatched. The length of the CDR3 is 15 residues. CDR3 protein: CASSWTGTGAGEQYF. CDR3 in DNA: TGTGCCAGCAGTTGGACCGGGACAGGGGCTGGCGAGCAGTACTTC.

This clone was counted a few times. The chain joins TRBV5-8 to TRBJ1-5, with TRBD1 matching over 8 bases. V lost 6 bases and J lost 1; bases outside the gene matches: 6. This CDR3 is built from 15 residues. The germline gives CDR1 SGHTS, CDR2 YDEGEE. The CDR3 spells CASTARTGSNQPQHF. For the CDR3, the DNA is TGTGCCAGCACCGCCCGGACAGGGAGCAATCAGCCCCAGCATTTT.

This clone was observed a handful of times. The chain employs TRBV15 and TRBJ1-4, with D possibly TRBD1 on 5 matching bases. The CDR3 runs 15 residues. The germline V and J ends were trimmed by 1 base and 6 bases, with 12 bases remaining between them. Germline V CDR1 and CDR2: LNHNV, YYDKDF (reference sequence). The CDR3 region is CATSRGGVRDEKLFF. As DNA, the CDR3 is TGTGCCACCAGCAGAGGCGGGGTCAGGGATGAAAAACTGTTTTTT.

The chain recombines TRBV12-2 with TRBJ2-5; the listed D gene, TRBD2, was not tested against the DNA. TRBV12-2 is flagged as a pseudogene. This CDR3 region has 14 residues. The CDR3 DNA is TGTGCAAGTCGCTTAGCTCAGCGGGGAGAGACCCAGTACTTC. The encoded protein is CASRLAQRGETQYF.

As to this clone: The same CDR3 also results from other DNA sequences found in this sample. The chain uses TRBV18 and TRBJ2-7; 11 bases match TRBD1. The junction had 3 bases not matched to a gene; V was cut back by 3 bases and J by 2 bases. Germline V gives CDR1 KGHSH, CDR2 LQKENI. The CDR3 contains 15 residues. The CDR3 here is CASSPGTGGPYEQYF. Written as DNA, the CDR3 is TGTGCCAGCTCACCCGGGACAGGGGGGCCCTACGAGCAGTACTTC.

V is TRBV5-1 and J is TRBJ2-3, with D perhaps matching TRBD1 (6 bases). The germline V and J ends were trimmed by 5 bases and 1 base, with 11 bases remaining between them. The CDR3 has 14 amino acids. CDR1 and CDR2 from the germline V gene are SGHRS and YFSETQ. This chain's CDR3 is CASRAGAGTDTQYF. The CDR3 DNA is TGCGCCAGCAGAGCAGGGGCCGGCACAGATACGCAGTATTTT.

This clone was detected a few times. The chain has TRBV4-2 and TRBJ2-2; D is unresolved. CDR1 and CDR2 (germline): LGHNA, YNFKEQ. This CDR3 is built from 14 residues. V was cut by 4 bases and J by 3 bases, with 9 bases left in between. CDR3 residues: CASSLHIDTGELFF. The CDR3 coding sequence is TGTGCCAGCAGCCTCCATATAGACACCGGGGAGCTGTTTTTT.

The chain employs TRBV18 and TRBJ2-3; TRBD1 agrees at 7 bases. J was trimmed by 4 bases and V by 2 bases; bases with no gene match: 3. The CDR3 totals 14 residues. Germline CDR1 reads KGHSH; CDR2 reads LQKENI. This CDR3 reads CASSPTQGADTQYF. The DNA for the CDR3 is TGTGCCAGCTCACCAACGCAGGGGGCAGATACGCAGTATTTT.

This clone was counted a few times. The chain joins TRBV7-9 to TRBJ2-5, with D hard to call. The CDR3 is 13 amino acids. CDR1 is SEHNR, CDR2 FQNEAQ, per germline (reference sequence). V lost 1 base and J 4 bases, leaving 7 bases between the germline ends. CDR3 amino acids: CASSLGDLETQYF. In DNA form, the CDR3 reads TGTGCCAGCAGCTTAGGAGACTTAGAGACCCAGTACTTC.

This clone has only a few counts. The rearrangement links TRBV18 to TRBJ2-5; a possible D gene is TRBD1 (5 bases). V lost 3 bases and J lost 5, with 19 bases in between. Germline V CDR1 and CDR2: KGHSH, LQKENI. The CDR3 runs 16 residues. CDR3 amino acids: CASSPSSFRQPETQYF. In DNA form, the CDR3 reads TGTGCCAGCTCACCGAGTTCTTTCCGACAGCCGGAGACCCAGTACTTC.

V usage is TRBV18 and J usage is TRBJ1-5; a weak D match, TRBD1 (6 bases). The V and J ends lost 3 bases and 0 bases respectively, with 12 bases between them. The CDR3 covers 16 residues. The germline V gene encodes CDR1 KGHSH and CDR2 LQKENI. The DNA of the CDR3 is TGTGCCAGCTCACCCACGGCGGACAGTAGCAATCAGCCCCAGCATTTT. This sequence encodes CASSPTADSSNQPQHF. The whole variable domain, filled in from reference TRBV18 and TRBJ1-5, reads NAGVMQNPRHLVRRRGQEARLRCSPMKGHSHVYWYRQLPEEGLKFMVYLQKENIIDESGMPKERFSAEFPKEGPSILRIQQVVRGDSAAYFCASSPTADSSNQPQHFGDGTRLSIL.

This clone was counted between two and nine times. The CDR3 nucleotides read TGCGCCAGCAGCTTACTCCCGGGACAGGGGGCGAGAGATACGCAGTATTTT. Its protein is CASSLLPGQGARDTQYF. The chain recombines TRBV5-1 with TRBJ2-3, with TRBD1 identical over 12 bases. In germline, CDR1 is SGHRS, CDR2 YFSETQ. The CDR3 runs 17 residues. With 2 bases clipped from V and 5 bases from J, the junction kept 9 bases outside the gene matches.

The CDR3 DNA sequence: TGTGCCAGCAGCCAAGATACGCAGACCGGGGAGCTGTTTTTT. Translation gives CASSQDTQTGELFF. The V and J genes are TRBV14 and TRBJ2-2, with unresolved D. Germline CDR1 is SGHDN and CDR2 is FVKESK. V was trimmed by 0 bases and J by 5 bases, leaving 7 bases between them. The CDR3 length is 14 residues.

This clone was picked up a small number of times. The chain has TRBV6-5 and TRBJ2-3, with 10 bases aligning to TRBD2. The CDR3 sequence is 14 residues long. V trimming: 2 bases; J trimming: 6 bases; junction bases outside the gene matches: 2. Germline lookup yields CDR1 MNHEY and CDR2 SVGAGI. The CDR3 nucleotides are TGTGCCAGCAGTTACCCTAGCGGGAGTGATACGCAGTATTTT. Its protein is CASSYPSGSDTQYF.

This chain uses TRBV30 with TRBJ1-6; the D gene is possibly TRBD1 (5 bases). Deletions cut 4 bases from V and 9 bases from J, with 13 bases between. CDR1 is GTSNPN, CDR2 SVGIG, per germline (reference sequence). This CDR3 contains 13 residues. CDR3 nucleotides: TGTGCCTGGACAGACAGTATCCTTTCACCCCTCCACTTT. It encodes CAWTDSILSPLHF.

The V call is TRBV7-2, the J call TRBJ1-4, with TRBD1 matching 10 bases. Trimming took 9 bases from V and 8 from J; bases not matched to a gene: 12. Germline lookup yields CDR1 SGHTA and CDR2 FQGNSA. The CDR3 sequence is 15 residues long. The CDR3 sequence is CARETGTGEREKLFF. The CDR3 DNA sequence: TGTGCCAGAGAGACAGGGACAGGGGAACGAGAAAAACTGTTTTTT.

This clone was seen a handful of times. J is TRBJ2-3 and V is TRBV7-9; D perhaps matches TRBD1 (6 bases). The V end was cut by 6 bases, the J end by 5 bases, with 21 bases between. The germline CDR1 and CDR2 sequences are SEHNR and FQNEAQ (reference sequence). There are 16 residues in the CDR3. Here the CDR3 reads CASSGVGATRRDTQYF. CDR3 DNA: TGTGCCAGCAGTGGGGTGGGGGCCACTCGACGAGATACGCAGTATTTT.

This clone was seen more than once but under ten times. This chain connects TRBV5-6 to TRBJ1-1, with D perhaps matching TRBD1 (5 bases). CDR1 SGHDT and CDR2 YYEEEE come from the germline V gene. V dropped 6 bases and J dropped 3 bases, with 12 bases sitting between them. The CDR3 totals 13 residues. This CDR3 is CASNTGGYTEAFF. The CDR3 nucleotides are TGTGCCAGCAATACAGGCGGTTACACTGAAGCTTTCTTT.